This TCR beta chain is drawn from a study of cytomegalovirus exposure and HLA in healthy donors. Turning to the study itself: A prior analysis found about 120 million unique TCR beta sequences from around 200 million T cells.

In the case of this clone: Antigen specificity is unknown.

The PCR contained 60 Vbeta and 13 Jbeta primers. The protocol was immunoSEQ multiplex PCR, while the TCRdb copy is restricted to in-frame clones and leaves out a portion. Of some 95,000 clones in the sample, about 72% are singletons; the top ten hold 2.1%. Regarding the study as a whole: Several V segments, TRBV6-2 and TRBV6-3 among them, could not be told apart and were dropped. Information on immune exposure was restricted to one variable (CMV serostatus). TCR beta chain V- and J-gene trimming was linked, in a later analysis, to a missense variant in DCLRE1C.

The CDR3 sequence is 13 residues long. Germline values: CDR1 MNHNS, CDR2 SASEGT. The V gene end was trimmed by 5 bases and the J gene end by 7 bases; junction bases not matched to a gene: 4. Sequencing was done on a sample of PBMCs. V gene TRBV6-1 combines with J gene TRBJ2-1; TRBD2 aligns across 8 bases. The sequence came from a man aged 25-45 years in good health and CMV-seronegative. The CDR3 nucleotides read TGTGCCAGCAGTCCCCGGGGGGGGAATGAGCAGTTCTTC. It yields the protein CASSPRGGNEQFF.